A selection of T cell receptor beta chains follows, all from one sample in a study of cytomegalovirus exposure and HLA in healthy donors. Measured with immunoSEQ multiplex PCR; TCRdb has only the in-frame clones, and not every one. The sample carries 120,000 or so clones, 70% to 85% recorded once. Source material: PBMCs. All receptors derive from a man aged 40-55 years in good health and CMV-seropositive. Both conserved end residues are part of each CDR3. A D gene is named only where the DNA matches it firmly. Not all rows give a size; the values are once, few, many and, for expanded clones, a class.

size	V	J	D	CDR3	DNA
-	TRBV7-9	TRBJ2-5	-	CASNPGVEETQYF	TGTGCCAGCAACCCCGGGGTCGAAGAGACCCAGTACTTC
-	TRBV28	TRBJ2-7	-	CASSSGITEQYF	TGTGCCAGCAGTTCGGGTATAACCGAGCAGTACTTC
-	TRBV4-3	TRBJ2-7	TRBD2	CASSHGLAGGDYEQYF	TGCGCCAGCAGCCACGGACTAGCGGGAGGGGATTACGAGCAGTACTTC
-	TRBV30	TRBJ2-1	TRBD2	CALETSGGFSYNEQFF	TGTGCCTTGGAGACTAGCGGGGGGTTCTCCTACAATGAGCAGTTCTTC
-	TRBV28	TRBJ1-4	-	CASRWGGNEKLFF	TGTGCCAGCAGATGGGGGGGTAATGAAAAACTGTTTTTT
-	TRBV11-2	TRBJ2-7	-	CASSLSSGAGYEQYF	TGTGCCAGCAGCTTAAGTAGCGGAGCCGGGTACGAGCAGTACTTC
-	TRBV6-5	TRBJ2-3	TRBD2	CATHSAGVHF	TGTGCCACGCATTCAGCGGGGGTCCATTTT
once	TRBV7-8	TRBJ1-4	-	CASTRGVGATNEKLFF	TGTGCCAGCACCCGGGGGGTGGGTGCAACTAATGAAAAACTGTTTTTT
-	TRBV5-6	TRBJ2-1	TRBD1	CASSGETGVGEQFF	TGTGCCAGCAGCGGTGAGACAGGGGTGGGTGAGCAGTTCTTC
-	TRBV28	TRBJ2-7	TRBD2	CASSPGLAGGGQYF	TGTGCCAGCAGCCCCGGACTAGCGGGAGGCGGGCAGTACTTC
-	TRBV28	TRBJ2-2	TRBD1	CASSRRQGGRELFF	TGTGCCAGCAGCCGCCGACAGGGCGGGCGGGAGCTGTTTTTT
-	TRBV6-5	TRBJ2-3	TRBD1	CASTGQQDTQYF	TGTGCCAGCACGGGACAGCAAGATACGCAGTATTTT
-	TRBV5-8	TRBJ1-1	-	CASSLGQKNTEAFF	TGTGCCAGCAGCTTGGGGCAGAAAAACACTGAAGCTTTCTTT
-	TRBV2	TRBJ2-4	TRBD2	CASDGLVAGGMNNIQYF	TGTGCCAGCGATGGGTTGGTAGCGGGAGGCATGAATAACATTCAGTACTTC
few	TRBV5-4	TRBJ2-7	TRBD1	CASSLGTVGTGGEDEQYF	TGTGCCAGCAGCCTCGGGACGGTCGGGACAGGGGGCGAGGACGAGCAGTACTTC
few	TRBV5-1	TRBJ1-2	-	CASSLDTGTYGYTF	TGCGCCAGCAGCTTGGATACAGGGACCTATGGCTACACCTTC
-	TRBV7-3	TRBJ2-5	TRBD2	CASSPSGGASRETQYF	TGTGCCAGCAGCCCAAGCGGGGGCGCCTCCAGGGAGACCCAGTACTTC
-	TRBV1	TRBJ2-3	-	CTSSQDLGTSGGHSTDTQYF	TGCACCAGCAGCCAAGATCTTGGGACTAGCGGGGGACATAGCACAGATACGCAGTATTTT
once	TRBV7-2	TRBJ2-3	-	CASSYRLGTDTQYF	TGTGCCAGCAGCTATAGATTGGGCACAGATACGCAGTATTTT
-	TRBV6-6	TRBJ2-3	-	CASRQGRGDTDTQYF	TGTGCCAGCAGACAGGGTCGAGGGGACACAGATACGCAGTATTTT
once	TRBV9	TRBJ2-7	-	CASSAGIQYEQYF	TGTGCCAGCAGTGCCGGGATCCAATACGAGCAGTACTTC
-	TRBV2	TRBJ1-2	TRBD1	CASRSGTGSWSDGYTF	TGTGCCAGCAGATCCGGGACAGGTTCGTGGAGTGATGGCTACACCTTC
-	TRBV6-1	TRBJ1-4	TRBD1	CAGRTGNEKLFF	TGTGCCGGACGGACAGGAAATGAAAAACTGTTTTTT
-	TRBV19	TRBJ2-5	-	CASSETGRRAQETQYF	TGTGCCAGTAGCGAGACAGGGAGGAGGGCCCAAGAGACCCAGTACTTC
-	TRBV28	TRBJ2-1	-	CASSKQGHEQFF	TGTGCCAGCAGTAAACAGGGTCATGAGCAGTTCTTC
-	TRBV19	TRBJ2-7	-	CASSTGHNYEQYF	TGTGCCAGTAGTACTGGACACAACTACGAGCAGTACTTC
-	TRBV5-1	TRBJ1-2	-	CASSLTDRSGGYTF	TGCGCCAGCAGCTTAACCGACAGGTCGGGAGGCTACACCTTC
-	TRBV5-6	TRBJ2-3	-	CASSSYPDTQYF	TGTGCCAGCAGCTCCTACCCAGATACGCAGTATTTT
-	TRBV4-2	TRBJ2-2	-	CASSQPTQIDSTGELFF	TGTGCCAGCAGCCAACCGACTCAAATAGATAGTACCGGGGAGCTGTTTTTT
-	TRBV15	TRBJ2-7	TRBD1	CATSPGTGTSYEQYF	TGTGCCACCAGCCCCGGGACAGGGACCTCCTACGAGCAGTACTTC
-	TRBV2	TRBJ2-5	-	CASSGDRRQETQYF	TGTGCCAGCAGTGGTGACAGGAGACAAGAGACCCAGTACTTC
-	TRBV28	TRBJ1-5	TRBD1	CASSPEGTGIRDQPQHF	TGTGCCAGCAGTCCAGAAGGGACAGGGATAAGGGATCAGCCCCAGCATTTT
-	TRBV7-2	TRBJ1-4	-	CASSSYTGTQGEKLFF	TGTGCCAGCAGCTCATACACCGGGACCCAGGGGGAAAAACTGTTTTTT
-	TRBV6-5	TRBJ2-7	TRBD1	CASRPTGTAYEQYF	TGTGCCAGCAGGCCGACCGGGACAGCCTACGAGCAGTACTTC
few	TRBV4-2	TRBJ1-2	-	CASSQDGGADDANYGYTF	TGTGCCAGCAGCCAAGATGGGGGCGCGGATGATGCTAACTATGGCTACACCTTC
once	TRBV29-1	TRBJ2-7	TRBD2	CSVELAGEVPYEQYF	TGCAGCGTTGAACTAGCGGGAGAGGTTCCCTACGAGCAGTACTTC
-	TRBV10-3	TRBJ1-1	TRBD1	CAIRHGTGQEAFF	TGTGCCATCAGGCACGGGACAGGCCAAGAAGCTTTCTTT
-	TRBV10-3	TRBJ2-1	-	CAISESRGGVNEQFF	TGTGCCATCAGTGAGTCGAGAGGGGGAGTAAATGAGCAGTTCTTC
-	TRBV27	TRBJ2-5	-	CASRSNRGLPQETQYF	TGTGCCAGCAGGTCCAACCGTGGGCTCCCACAAGAGACCCAGTACTTC
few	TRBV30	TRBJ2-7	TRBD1	CAWSAQGAYEQYF	TGTGCCTGGAGCGCCCAGGGGGCTTACGAGCAGTACTTC
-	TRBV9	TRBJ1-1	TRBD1	CASSVVDRGPPYTEAFF	TGTGCCAGCAGCGTAGTGGACAGGGGGCCCCCTTACACTGAAGCTTTCTTT
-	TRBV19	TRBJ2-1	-	CASSWRFNEQFF	TGTGCCAGTAGTTGGCGGTTCAATGAGCAGTTCTTC
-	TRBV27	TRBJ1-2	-	CASSRGAGGYTF	TGTGCCAGCAGTCGGGGGGCGGGAGGCTACACCTTC
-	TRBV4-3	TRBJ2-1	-	CASSQEKSWLAANEQFF	TGCGCCAGCAGCCAAGAAAAATCATGGCTAGCTGCCAATGAGCAGTTCTTC
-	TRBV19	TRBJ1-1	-	CASSAYKSVNTEAFF	TGTGCCAGTAGTGCCTATAAATCGGTGAACACTGAAGCTTTCTTT
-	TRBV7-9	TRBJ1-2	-	CASSPALNGGNGYTF	TGTGCCAGCAGCCCCGCCCTCAACGGGGGGAATGGCTACACCTTC
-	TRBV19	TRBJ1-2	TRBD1	CASSESGTGGLGYTF	TGTGCCAGTAGTGAGTCCGGGACAGGGGGCCTTGGCTACACCTTC
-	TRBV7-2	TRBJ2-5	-	CASSYRRGRRAETQYF	TGTGCCAGCAGCTACCGGCGGGGACGCCGGGCGGAGACCCAGTACTTC